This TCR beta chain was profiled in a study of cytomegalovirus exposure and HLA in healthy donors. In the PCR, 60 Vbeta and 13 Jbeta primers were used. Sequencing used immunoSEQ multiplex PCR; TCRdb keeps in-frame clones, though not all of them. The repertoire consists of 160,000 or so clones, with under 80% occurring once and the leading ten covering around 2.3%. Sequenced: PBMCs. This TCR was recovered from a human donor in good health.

The CDR3 DNA reads as TGTGCCAGCAGTTACTCGACAGGGAACACTGAAGCTTTCTTT. Its translation: CASSYSTGNTEAFF. The genes are TRBV6-6 and TRBJ1-1; perhaps TRBD1 as D (6 bases). The germline CDR1 and CDR2 sequences are MNHNY and SVGAGI (reference sequence). V was pared by 0 bases and J by 1 base, with 6 bases between. This CDR3 region has 14 residues.